This is a list of T cell receptor beta chains from one sample in a study of blood T cell repertoires in COVID-19. Generated by immunoSEQ multiplex PCR, the TCRdb table keeps only in-frame clones and is missing some. The sample has tens of thousands of clones, approximately 89% seen once. Sequences were obtained from peripheral blood. These receptors were taken from a human donor in a cohort sampled during active COVID-19. Each CDR3 is given with its conserved first and last residue. A D gene is named only where the DNA matches it firmly. A clone size is listed for some rows: how often the clone was seen (once, few, many), or a class if it is expanded.

TRBV5-1,TRBJ2-2,.,TRBD2,CASSLGLAYAGELFF,TGCGCCAGCAGCTTGGGACTAGCCTATGCCGGGGAGCTGTTTTTT
TRBV9,TRBJ1-5,.,.,CASSVGGRNQPQHF,TGTGCCAGCAGCGTAGGAGGGCGCAATCAGCCCCAGCATTTT
TRBV18,TRBJ1-6,.,.,CASSPPRDTYSSNSPLHF,TGTGCCAGCTCACCACCCCGGGACACCTACTCGTCGAATTCACCCCTCCACTTT
TRBV7-2,TRBJ1-2,.,.,CASSAGAYGYTF,TGTGCCAGCAGCGCGGGGGCCTATGGCTACACCTTC
TRBV19,TRBJ1-4,.,.,CASSNYEKLFF,TGTGCCAGTAGTAACTATGAAAAACTGTTTTTT
TRBV14,TRBJ1-1,.,.,CASSQGPGTTNTEAFF,TGTGCCAGCAGCCAAGGCCCGGGGACAACGAACACTGAAGCTTTCTTT
TRBV18,TRBJ1-2,once,.,CASSPLTAGHQRYGYTF,TGTGCCAGCTCACCATTAACGGCTGGACACCAGCGCTATGGCTACACCTTC
TRBV7-2,TRBJ1-6,.,.,CASSLFRPLSSYNSPLHF,TGTGCCAGCAGCTTATTCAGGCCTCTAAGCTCCTATAATTCACCCCTCCACTTT
TRBV14,TRBJ2-6,.,TRBD2,CASSQRVLRTSLGANVLTF,TGTGCCAGCAGCCAGAGGGTGTTACGGACTAGCCTCGGGGCCAACGTCCTGACTTTC
TRBV6-5,TRBJ1-1,.,TRBD1,CASSYQGARENTEAFF,TGTGCCAGCAGTTATCAGGGGGCGCGGGAAAACACTGAAGCTTTCTTT
TRBV7-2,TRBJ2-7,once,TRBD1,CASSPRGQGTYEQYF,TGTGCCAGCAGCCCTCGGGGACAGGGAACCTACGAGCAGTACTTC
TRBV2,TRBJ1-3,.,.,CASSEARGGNTIYF,TGTGCCAGCAGTGAAGCTCGGGGGGGAAACACCATATATTTT
TRBV3-1/TRBV3-2,TRBJ1-1,once,.,CASSLLGGSHTEAFF,TGTGCCAGCAGCCTCCTGGGAGGCTCACACACTGAAGCTTTCTTT
TRBV3-1/TRBV3-2,TRBJ1-1,.,.,CASSQGTRGNTEAFF,TGTGCCAGCAGCCAAGGAACACGGGGGAACACTGAAGCTTTCTTT
TRBV12-3/TRBV12-4,TRBJ1-5,once,.,CASSSTEGQPQHF,TGTGCCAGCAGCTCCACAGAAGGCCAGCCCCAGCATTTT
TRBV20-1,TRBJ2-7,.,.,CSARSGGLYF,TGCAGTGCTAGAAGTGGAGGTCTGTACTTC